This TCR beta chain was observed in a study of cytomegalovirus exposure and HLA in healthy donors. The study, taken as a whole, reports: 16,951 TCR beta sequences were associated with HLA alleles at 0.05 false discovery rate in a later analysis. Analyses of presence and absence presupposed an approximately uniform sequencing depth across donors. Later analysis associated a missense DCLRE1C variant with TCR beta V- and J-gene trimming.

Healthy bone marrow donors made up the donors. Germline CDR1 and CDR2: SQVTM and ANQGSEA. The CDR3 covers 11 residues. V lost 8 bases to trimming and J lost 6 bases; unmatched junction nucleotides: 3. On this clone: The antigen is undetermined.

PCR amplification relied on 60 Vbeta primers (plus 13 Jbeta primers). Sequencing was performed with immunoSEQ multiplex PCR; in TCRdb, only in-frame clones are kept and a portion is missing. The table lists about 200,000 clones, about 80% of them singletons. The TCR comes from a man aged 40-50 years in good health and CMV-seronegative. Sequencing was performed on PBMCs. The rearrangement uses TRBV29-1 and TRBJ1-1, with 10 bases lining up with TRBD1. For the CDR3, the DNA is TGCAGCCCAGGACAGGGGGCTGAAGCTTTCTTT. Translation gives CSPGQGAEAFF.